This TCR beta chain was sequenced in a study of OX40 agonist ivuxolimab in advanced cancers. Study at large: Treatment of patients was with ivuxolimab, an agonistic anti-OX40 (CD134) antibody.

This CDR3 is 16 amino acids long. Germline CDR1 is SGHVS and CDR2 is FNYEAQ. The V end was cut by 0 bases, the J end by 0 bases, with 9 bases between. Some clones are missing from TCRdb's copy, which holds only in-frame ones; the method was immunoSEQ multiplex PCR. The table lists roughly 93,000 clones, 84% of them singletons. Sequences were derived from CD4+ or CD8+ T cells sorted from blood, sampled in a trial of the OX40 agonist ivuxolimab. The receptor was derived from an adult with an advanced solid tumor such as melanoma, head and neck, liver or kidney cancer. The J gene is TRBJ1-5, the V gene TRBV7-6; possible D gene TRBD1, 5 bases. CDR3 region: CASSLAPGDSNQPQHF. In nucleotides, the CDR3 is TGTGCCAGCAGCTTAGCGCCGGGGGATAGCAATCAGCCCCAGCATTTT. The full variable domain, rest sourced from reference TRBV7-6 and TRBJ1-5, is GAGVSQSPRYKVTKRGQDVALRCDPISGHVSLYWYRQALGQGPEFLTYFNYEAQQDKSGLPNDRFSAERPEGSISTLTIQRTEQRDSAMYRCASSLAPGDSNQPQHFGDGTRLSIL.